The 20 T cell receptor beta chains listed next were all sequenced from one sample in a study of siplizumab effects on memory and regulatory T cells. The assay was immunoSEQ multiplex PCR, and TCRdb's table has in-frame clones only and misses some. The table shows fewer than 120,000 clones, with approximately 92% occurring only once. Input material: CD4+ T cells sorted from blood. These TCRs come from a human donor in good health.

The sample holds a few counts of this clone. V usage is TRBV6-1 and J usage is TRBJ2-7; D is perhaps TRBD2 (5 bases). This CDR3 contains 14 residues. Deletions cut 1 base from V and 2 bases from J, with 9 bases between. The germline V gene has CDR1 MNHNS and CDR2 SASEGT. Here the CDR3 DNA reads TGTGCCAGCAGTGAAGTGGGCGGGCCCTACGAGCAGTACTTC. Protein: CASSEVGGPYEQYF.

The chain couples TRBV18 to TRBJ2-1, with TRBD2 matching over 8 bases. The germline CDR1 and CDR2 sequences are KGHSH and LQKENI. The CDR3 length is 17 residues. The V and J ends lost 3 bases and 0 bases, in that order; junction bases with no gene match: 7. For the CDR3, the DNA is TGTGCCAGCTCACCGACTTGGACTAGCCCCTCCTACAATGAGCAGTTCTTC. Translated, it gives CASSPTWTSPSYNEQFF. The entire variable domain, with the rest obtained from reference TRBV18 and TRBJ2-1, is as follows: NAGVMQNPRHLVRRRGQEARLRCSPMKGHSHVYWYRQLPEEGLKFMVYLQKENIIDESGMPKERFSAEFPKEGPSILRIQQVVRGDSAAYFCASSPTWTSPSYNEQFFGPGTRLTVL.

The rearrangement joins TRBV7-2 to TRBJ2-7; perhaps TRBD1 as D (6 bases). The germline V gene encodes CDR1 SGHTA and CDR2 FQGNSA. Trimming stripped 6 bases from V and 3 bases from J, with 15 bases between. The CDR3 loop spans 14 amino acids. The CDR3 protein is CASRRWGPNYEQYF. For the CDR3, the DNA is TGTGCCAGCAGACGCTGGGGGCCCAACTACGAGCAGTACTTC.

The CDR3 DNA follows: TGTGCCAGCAGCTTGACAGGGCCCTTTAATGAGCAGTTCTTC. Its translation: CASSLTGPFNEQFF. This chain links TRBV5-4 with TRBJ2-1; maybe TRBD1 (6 bases). Trimming pared 1 base from V and 7 bases from J, leaving 12 bases between. This CDR3 spans 14 amino acids. Looked up from germline, CDR1 is SGHNT and CDR2 is YYREEE (reference sequence).

The rearrangement joins TRBV18 to TRBJ1-2, with 8 bases identical to TRBD1. V was pared by 4 bases and J by 3 bases, with 4 bases of the junction left unmatched. The CDR3 is 14 amino acids. The germline V gene encodes CDR1 KGHSH and CDR2 LQKENI. The CDR3 DNA is TGTGCCAGCTCACTTCAACAGGGGGACTATGGCTACACCTTC. This translates into CASSLQQGDYGYTF.

This clone was detected only once. This chain uses TRBV25-1 with TRBJ2-7; maybe TRBD1 (6 bases). CDR3 length: 14 residues. Trimming removed 7 bases at V and 0 bases at J, with 13 bases between. In germline, CDR1 is MGHDK, CDR2 SYGVNS. The CDR3, as DNA: TGTGCCAGCACCCGGGACACCAACTCCTACGAGCAGTACTTC. Its translation: CASTRDTNSYEQYF.

J is TRBJ1-4 and V is TRBV27, with a tentative D call TRBD1 (5 bases). The V end lost 3 bases, the J end lost 11 bases, and 19 bases lay between the germline ends. CDR3 length: 15 amino acids. Germline V CDR1 and CDR2: MNHEY, SMNVEV (reference sequence). CDR3 DNA sequence: TGTGCCAGCAGTTTCTTCGGACAAGGGGTGGGCAAACTGTTTTTT. Its protein is CASSFFGQGVGKLFF. Filled out from reference TRBV27 and TRBJ1-4, the complete variable domain reads EAQVTQNPRYLITVTGKKLTVTCSQNMNHEYMSWYRQDPGLGLRQIYYSMNVEVTDKGDVPEGYKVSRKEKRNFPLILESPSPNQTSLYFCASSFFGQGVGKLFFGSGTQLSVL.

Only one count was recorded for this clone. The genes are TRBV12-5 and TRBJ1-5, with D possibly TRBD1 on 5 matching bases. V lost 2 bases and J lost 7, with 21 bases in between. The CDR3 is 17 residues long. In germline, CDR1 is LGHNT, CDR2 FRNRAP. The CDR3 sequence is CASGLRLWGGFDQPQHF. DNA for the CDR3: TGTGCTAGTGGTTTGCGCCTTTGGGGGGGGTTTGACCAGCCCCAGCATTTT.

The chain links TRBV5-1 to TRBJ1-2; D uncertain. This CDR3 spans 12 amino acids. Looked up from germline, CDR1 is SGHRS and CDR2 is YFSETQ. The V and J ends lost 4 bases and 6 bases respectively, with 10 bases between them. The CDR3 region is CASSRWGNGYTF. CDR3 coding DNA: TGCGCCAGCAGCAGGTGGGGAAATGGCTACACCTTC.

V and J are TRBV11-2 and TRBJ2-5; 11 bases align to TRBD1. CDR3 length equals 15 residues. The germline CDR1 and CDR2 sequences are SGHAT and FQNNGV. Trimming took 3 bases from V and 1 from J; bases not matched to a gene: 1. CDR3 region: CASSLGTGGQETQYF. The CDR3 coding sequence is TGTGCCAGCAGCTTGGGGACAGGGGGCCAAGAGACCCAGTACTTC.

The rearrangement joins TRBV6-5 to TRBJ2-7; unclear D gene. The CDR3 totals 12 residues. Trimming cost V 8 bases and J 7 bases, with 15 bases left between them. Germline V gives CDR1 MNHEY, CDR2 SVGAGI. The CDR3 reads CASGRVDYEQYF. CDR3 in DNA: TGTGCCAGCGGACGGGTGGATTATGAGCAGTACTTC.

The rearrangement joins TRBV15 to TRBJ2-3; 7 nucleotides agree with TRBD2. CDR1 and CDR2 from the germline V gene are LNHNV and YYDKDF (reference sequence). V dropped 3 bases and J dropped 9; count of bases not matched to a gene: 9. This CDR3 has 14 amino acids. The CDR3 DNA sequence: TGTGCCACCAGCAGGGCGGGGAGGGCTTACACGCAGTATTTT. Protein: CATSRAGRAYTQYF.

The gene calls are TRBV5-1 and TRBJ1-2, with D hard to call. Germline CDR1 reads SGHRS; CDR2 reads YFSETQ. V lost 0 bases and J 8 bases, leaving 14 bases between the germline ends. This CDR3 contains 14 residues. DNA of the CDR3: TGCGCCAGCAGCTTGGGAGTGGCCTATCGGGGCTACACCTTC. Translating gives CASSLGVAYRGYTF.

V and J are TRBV7-3 and TRBJ2-2; D might be TRBD2 (5 bases). The CDR3 sequence is 16 residues long. Germline loops: CDR1 SGHTA, CDR2 FQGTGA. The germline V and J ends were trimmed by 5 bases and 4 bases, with 17 bases remaining between them. The CDR3 spells CASSPSGGRGTGELFF. The CDR3 nucleotides read TGTGCCAGCAGCCCGAGCGGCGGACGAGGCACCGGGGAGCTGTTTTTT.

CDR3 nucleotides: TGTGCCAGCAGTGAAATTGCCAGGAGCACAGATACGCAGTATTTT. It codes for CASSEIARSTDTQYF. The V call is TRBV6-1, the J call TRBJ2-3; D ambiguous. The CDR3 length is 15 residues. V was shortened by 2 bases and J by 0 bases, with 9 bases between the two germline ends. The germline V gene has CDR1 MNHNS and CDR2 SASEGT.

V and J are TRBV6-5 and TRBJ2-7, with a weak D call TRBD1 (5 bases). Trimming cost V 8 bases and J 2 bases, with 10 bases left between them. This CDR3 has 12 residues. Germline V gene lookup returns CDR1 MNHEY and CDR2 SVGAGI. The CDR3 DNA is TGTGCCAGCTGGGGCAGACCCTACGAGCAGTACTTC. Encoded protein: CASWGRPYEQYF.

Points on this clone: A junction boundary mismatches the germline segment, possibly from a read error. This chain uses TRBV6-1 with TRBJ1-1; 11 nucleotides agree with TRBD1. Germline lookup yields CDR1 MNHNS and CDR2 SASEGT. This CDR3 is built from 15 residues. In DNA form, the CDR3 reads TGTGCCAGCAGGGAAGGACAGGGGGCGAACACTGAAGCTTTCTTT. It codes for CASREGQGANTEAFF.

In its sample, this clone was seen a few times. The CDR3, as DNA: TGTGCCAGCAGCCTGACATTGGGGGACGAGCAGTTCTTC. Translation: CASSLTLGDEQFF. This chain joins TRBV6-4 and TRBJ2-1; D might be TRBD1 or TRBD2, each matching 5 bases. CDR3 size: 13 residues. With 6 bases removed from V and 10 bases from J, the gap between germline ends came to 16 bases. Germline loops: CDR1 MRHNA, CDR2 SNTAGT.

The V and J genes are TRBV4-1 and TRBJ2-1; 7 bases are a match to TRBD2. V shed 4 bases and J 7 bases; nucleotides not matched to a gene: 7. This CDR3 region has 14 residues. Germline V gene data show CDR1 as MGHRA and CDR2 as YSYEKL. Here the CDR3 DNA reads TGCGCCAGCAGCCTCGCGGGAGTTTTAAATGAGCAGTTCTTC. This sequence encodes CASSLAGVLNEQFF.

The table lists this clone with a few counts. J is TRBJ1-2 and V is TRBV10-3; the match to TRBD1 covers 11 bases. This CDR3 has 13 residues. V gave up 7 bases and J gave up 8 bases; unmatched junction bases: 6. Germline V gene sequence: CDR1 ENHRY, CDR2 SYGVKD. CDR3 sequence (DNA): TGTGCCATCAACCAGGACAGGGGGCTCGGCTACACCTTC. It codes for CAINQDRGLGYTF.